These T cell receptor beta chains were read from a single sample in a study of PD-1 blockade in classical Hodgkin lymphoma. Measured with immunoSEQ multiplex PCR; TCRdb has only the in-frame clones, and not every one. The sample yields 2,900 or so clones, less than 85% seen once. The sample was CD8+ T cells from blood, taken at baseline. The receptor source for this set is a human donor with classical Hodgkin lymphoma. The CDR3 runs from the conserved cysteine through the conserved F or W. D genes are given only for firm matches. Clone size appears in some rows only: once, few, many, or a class for an expanded clone.

V	size	J	D	CDR3	DNA
TRBV5-1	NA	TRBJ2-7	NA	CASSLRGDIGTYEQYF	TGCGCCAGCAGCTTAAGGGGGGACATAGGAACCTACGAGCAGTACTTC
TRBV10-3	NA	TRBJ2-3	NA	CAISESEGGGTDTQYF	TGTGCCATCAGTGAGTCTGAGGGGGGGGGCACAGATACGCAGTATTTT
TRBV5-1	once	TRBJ2-6	TRBD1	CASSYDGDRVGFGANVLTF	TGCGCCAGCAGCTACGATGGGGACAGGGTGGGTTTTGGGGCCAACGTCCTGACTTTC
TRBV5-4	NA	TRBJ1-6	NA	CASSLGRGGVAPLHF	TGTGCCAGCAGCTTGGGTCGAGGAGGAGTCGCCCCCCTCCACTTT
TRBV10-3	NA	TRBJ2-7	NA	CAISEPTSREQYF	TGTGCCATCAGTGAGCCGACAAGCCGGGAGCAGTACTTC
TRBV20-1	NA	TRBJ1-2	NA	CGLSSHYGYTF	TGCGGGCTTTCCAGCCACTATGGCTACACCTTC
TRBV28	NA	TRBJ2-3	TRBD2	CASSLSGSGGGTDTQYF	TGTGCCAGCAGTTTAAGTGGTAGCGGGGGTGGCACAGATACGCAGTATTTT
TRBV7-9	NA	TRBJ2-1	NA	CASSPPSGWGNEQFF	TGTGCCAGCAGCCCCCCTTCGGGATGGGGCAATGAGCAGTTCTTC
TRBV6-4	NA	TRBJ2-3	NA	CASSETGGAGTDTQYF	TGTGCCAGCAGTGAAACGGGGGGCGCCGGCACAGATACGCAGTATTTT
TRBV7-6	NA	TRBJ2-3	TRBD2	CASSFWLAGGATDTQYF	TGTGCCAGCAGCTTCTGGCTAGCGGGGGGCGCCACAGATACGCAGTATTTT